This TCR beta chain is from a study of blood T cell repertoires in COVID-19 (dated by TCRdb to 2020 to 2022). In terms of the full investigation: Samples covering the acute and convalescent phases of COVID-19 were provided by collaborators in the United States, Italy and Spain. The prospective study material was composed of cDNA or gDNA derived from T cells, B-cell-depleted T cells, or PBMCs. The dataset comprised deeply sampled blood TCRbeta repertoires from subjects exposed to, actively infected with, or recovered from COVID-19. The repertoires were made available in a free public database intended to serve as a resource for research on the immune response to SARS-CoV-2. Samples came from the ongoing ImmuneRACE study (first 160 participants) plus 1,254 subjects from 6 global collaborators. Sample metadata almost always included a de-identified subject ID, COVID-19 status, age in years and sex. HLA class I and class II types, where available, came from metadata supplied by the sample provider rather than from assay-based typing.

On this clone itself: Its antigen remains undetermined. Base qualities are missing; no much larger clone stands one base away.

Enrolling through a virtual design, the prospective study's participants ranged in age from roughly 18 to 95 years and lived across some 22 United States geographic areas. To assign participants to cohorts, the prospective study relied on clinical history that participants themselves reported in a screening survey and a study questionnaire. Each participant in the prospective study had whole blood, serum and a nasopharyngeal or oropharyngeal swab collected by mobile phlebotomists. Additional blood draws and questionnaires over a roughly two-month period could optionally be provided by prospective study participants. Prospective study blood samples were shipped either frozen or at room temperature before DNA extraction. Overall study results and their limits: The amount of clinical and demographic metadata varied by source and participant and was provided uncurated.

TCRbeta CDR3 regions were amplified from genomic DNA by means of the immunoSEQ Assay, a bias-controlled multiplex PCR. Under the source paper's analysis protocol: The number of nucleated cells in each sample was estimated by amplification of reference gene primers within the assay. To quantify the absolute abundance of each unique TCRbeta CDR3 rearrangement, sequence reads were collapsed and filtered. For each sample, productive Simpson clonality was calculated as the square root of Simpson's diversity index over productive rearrangements. Here the immuneACCESS table is served through TCRdb, limited to in-frame sequences with V and J called. Missing clones are a known gap in these copies; in checked studies unresolved V genes cover under half, and the rest lacks a known reason. The V and J calls and the clone size are those of that table, but D and trimming were determined from the DNA. The sample profile shows 140,000 to 150,000 clones; 85% to 90% of them were found once. More than 1% of the sample goes to the ten largest clones.

Between the V and J ends, shortened by 9 bases and 5 bases respectively, the junction contains 17 bases. The CDR3 measures 13 amino acids from cysteine to phenylalanine. Left in the record is the CDR3 DNA by itself, 39 bases read in frame from the first base. The germline V gene specifies ENHRY as CDR1 and SYGVKD as CDR2. This chain joins TRBV10-3 to TRBJ2-7, and possibly TRBD2, on 6 matching bases. The specimen was PBMCs or T cells enriched from blood (not recorded which). The TCR comes from a woman aged 25-40 years with acute COVID-19. Read as DNA, the sequence is TGTGCCATTAGGACCGGCGGAGGGGACGAGCAGTACTTC. This codes for CAIRTGGGDEQYF.